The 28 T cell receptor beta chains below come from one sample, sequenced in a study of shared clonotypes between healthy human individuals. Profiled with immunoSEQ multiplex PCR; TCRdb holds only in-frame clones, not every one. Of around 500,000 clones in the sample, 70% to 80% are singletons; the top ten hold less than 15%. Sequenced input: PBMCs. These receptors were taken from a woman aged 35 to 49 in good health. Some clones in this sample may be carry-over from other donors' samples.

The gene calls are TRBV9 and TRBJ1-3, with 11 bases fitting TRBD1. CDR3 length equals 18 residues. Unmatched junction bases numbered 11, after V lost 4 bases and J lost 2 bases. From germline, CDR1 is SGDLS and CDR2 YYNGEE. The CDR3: CASSIGQGAILPGNTIYF. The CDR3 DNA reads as TGTGCCAGCAGCATAGGACAGGGGGCTATCCTCCCTGGAAACACCATATATTTT.

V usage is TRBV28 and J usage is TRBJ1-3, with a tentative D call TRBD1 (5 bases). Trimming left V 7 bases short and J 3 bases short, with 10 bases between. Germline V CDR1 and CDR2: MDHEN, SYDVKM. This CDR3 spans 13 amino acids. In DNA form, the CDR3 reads TGTGCCAGCACCCGGAGGGGTGGAAACACCATATATTTT. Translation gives CASTRRGGNTIYF. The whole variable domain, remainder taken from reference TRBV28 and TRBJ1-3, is DVKVTQSSRYLVKRTGEKVFLECVQDMDHENMFWYRQDPGLGLRLIYFSYDVKMKEKGDIPEGYSVSREKKERFSLILESASTNQTSMYLCASTRRGGNTIYFGEGSWLTVV.

The CDR3 protein is CASSLAPGTGINYGYTF. In DNA form, the CDR3 reads TGCGCCAGCAGCTTGGCCCCGGGGACAGGGATCAACTATGGCTACACCTTC. The chain combines TRBV5-1 with TRBJ1-2, with TRBD1 matching 9 bases. Germline CDR1 and CDR2: SGHRS and YFSETQ. The CDR3 is made up of 17 amino acids. V was pared by 0 bases and J by 2 bases, with 8 bases of the junction left unmatched.

This chain's CDR3 is CASSGTGSDHEQYF. Here the CDR3 DNA reads TGTGCCAGCAGCGGAACAGGGTCGGACCACGAGCAGTACTTC. The chain carries TRBV6-6 and TRBJ2-7, with a possible D match to TRBD1 (6 bases). There are 14 residues in the CDR3. Germline-derived CDR1 and CDR2 are MNHNY and SVGAGI (reference sequence). The V end was cut by 6 bases, the J end by 5 bases, with 17 bases between.

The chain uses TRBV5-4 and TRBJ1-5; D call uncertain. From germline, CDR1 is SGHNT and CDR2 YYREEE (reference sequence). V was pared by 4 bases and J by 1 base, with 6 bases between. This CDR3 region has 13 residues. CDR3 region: CASSQDSNQPQHF. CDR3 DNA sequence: TGTGCCAGCAGCCAGGACAGCAATCAGCCCCAGCATTTT.

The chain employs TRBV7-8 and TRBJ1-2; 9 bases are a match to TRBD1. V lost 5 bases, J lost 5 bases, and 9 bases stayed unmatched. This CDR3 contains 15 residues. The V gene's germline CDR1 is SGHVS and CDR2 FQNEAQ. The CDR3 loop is CASSEGTGHGYGYTF. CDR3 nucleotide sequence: TGTGCCAGCAGCGAGGGGACAGGGCATGGGTATGGCTACACCTTC.

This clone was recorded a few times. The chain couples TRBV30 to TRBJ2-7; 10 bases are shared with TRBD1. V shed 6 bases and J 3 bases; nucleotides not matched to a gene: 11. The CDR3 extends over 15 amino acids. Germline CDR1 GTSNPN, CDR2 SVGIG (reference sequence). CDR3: CACIPGTGDSYEQYF. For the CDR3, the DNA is TGTGCCTGTATCCCCGGGACAGGGGACAGCTACGAGCAGTACTTC.

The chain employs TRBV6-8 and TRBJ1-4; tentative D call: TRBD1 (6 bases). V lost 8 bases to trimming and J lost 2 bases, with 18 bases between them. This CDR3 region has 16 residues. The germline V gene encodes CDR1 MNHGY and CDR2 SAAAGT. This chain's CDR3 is CASGASPGVTNEKLFF. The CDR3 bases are TGTGCCAGCGGAGCCTCCCCAGGGGTGACTAATGAAAAACTGTTTTTT.

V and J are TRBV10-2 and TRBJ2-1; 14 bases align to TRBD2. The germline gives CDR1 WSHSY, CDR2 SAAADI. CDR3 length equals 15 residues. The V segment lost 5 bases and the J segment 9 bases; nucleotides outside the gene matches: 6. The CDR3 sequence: CASSKGLAGVSEQFF. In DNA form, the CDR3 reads TGCGCCAGCAGTAAGGGACTAGCGGGAGTGTCTGAGCAGTTCTTC.

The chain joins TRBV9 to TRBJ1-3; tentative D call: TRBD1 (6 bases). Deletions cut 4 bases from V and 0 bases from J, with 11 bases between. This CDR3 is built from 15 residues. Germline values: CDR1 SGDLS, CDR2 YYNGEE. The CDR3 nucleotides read TGTGCCAGCAGCTCAAGGGGGAGCTCTGGAAACACCATATATTTT. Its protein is CASSSRGSSGNTIYF.

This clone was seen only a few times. The chain's CDR3 is CASSLLSTGGDEQYF. The CDR3 DNA sequence: TGTGCCAGCAGTTTACTCTCGACAGGGGGGGATGAGCAGTACTTC. The chain is built from TRBV28 and TRBJ2-5; 9 bases agree with TRBD1. The junction had 12 bases not matched to a gene; V was cut back by 2 bases and J by 11 bases. The germline gives CDR1 MDHEN, CDR2 SYDVKM. CDR3 length equals 15 residues.

Here the CDR3 DNA reads TGTGCCAGCAGTGAACTGACTAGCGGGAGTAACATTCAGTACTTC. Amino acid sequence: CASSELTSGSNIQYF. The V call is TRBV2, the J call TRBJ2-4; TRBD2 aligns across 12 bases. Germline CDR1 SNHLY, CDR2 FYNNEI. The length of the CDR3 is 15 residues. J lost 7 bases, V lost 2 bases, and 3 bases had no gene match.

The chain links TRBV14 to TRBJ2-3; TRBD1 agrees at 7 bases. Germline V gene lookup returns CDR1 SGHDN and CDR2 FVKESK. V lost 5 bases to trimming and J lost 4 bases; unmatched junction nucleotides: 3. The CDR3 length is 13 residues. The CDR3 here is CASSVQGADTQYF. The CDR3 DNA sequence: TGTGCCAGCAGCGTCCAGGGGGCAGATACGCAGTATTTT.

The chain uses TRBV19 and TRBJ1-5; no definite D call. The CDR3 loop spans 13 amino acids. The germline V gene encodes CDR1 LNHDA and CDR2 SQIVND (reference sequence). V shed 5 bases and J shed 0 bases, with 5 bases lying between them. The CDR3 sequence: CASSRNSNQPQHF. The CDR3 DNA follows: TGTGCCAGTAGTCGGAATAGCAATCAGCCCCAGCATTTT.

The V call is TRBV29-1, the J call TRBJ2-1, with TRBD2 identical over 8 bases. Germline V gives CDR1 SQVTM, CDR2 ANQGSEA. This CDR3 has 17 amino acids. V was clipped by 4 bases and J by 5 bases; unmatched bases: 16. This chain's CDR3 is CSVVSLPGGRNDNEQFF. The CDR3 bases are TGCAGCGTTGTTTCACTACCGGGGGGGAGGAACGACAATGAGCAGTTCTTC.

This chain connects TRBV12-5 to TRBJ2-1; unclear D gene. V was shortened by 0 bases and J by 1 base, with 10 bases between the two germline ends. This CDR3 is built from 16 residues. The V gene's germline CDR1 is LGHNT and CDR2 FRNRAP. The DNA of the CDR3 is TGTGCTAGTGGTTTGGTCTCATCCGGTTCCTACAATGAGCAGTTCTTC. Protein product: CASGLVSSGSYNEQFF.

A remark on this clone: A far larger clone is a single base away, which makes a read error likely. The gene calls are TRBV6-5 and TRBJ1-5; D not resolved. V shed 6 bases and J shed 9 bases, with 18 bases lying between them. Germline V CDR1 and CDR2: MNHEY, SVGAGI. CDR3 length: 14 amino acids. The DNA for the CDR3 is TGTGCCAGCAGCTCCCACTTACAAGGTCGGCCCCAGCATTTT. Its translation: CASSSHLQGRPQHF.

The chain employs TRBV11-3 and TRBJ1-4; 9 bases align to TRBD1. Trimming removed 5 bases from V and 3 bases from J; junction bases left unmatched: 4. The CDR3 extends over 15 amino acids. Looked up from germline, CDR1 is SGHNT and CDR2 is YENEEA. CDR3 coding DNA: TGTGCCAGCAGCACAGGGACAGGGCCTAATGAAAAACTGTTTTTT. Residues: CASSTGTGPNEKLFF.

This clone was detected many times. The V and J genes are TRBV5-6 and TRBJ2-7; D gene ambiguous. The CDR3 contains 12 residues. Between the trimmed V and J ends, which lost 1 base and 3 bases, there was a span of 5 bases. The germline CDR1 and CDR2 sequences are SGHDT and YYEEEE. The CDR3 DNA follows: TGTGCCAGCAGCTTGAGGAGCTACGAGCAGTACTTC. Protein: CASSLRSYEQYF.

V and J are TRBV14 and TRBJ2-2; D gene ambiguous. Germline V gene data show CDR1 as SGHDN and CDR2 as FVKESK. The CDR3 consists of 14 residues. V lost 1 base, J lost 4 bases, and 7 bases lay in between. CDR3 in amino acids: CASSQGLPTGELFF. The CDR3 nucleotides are TGTGCCAGCAGCCAAGGACTTCCCACCGGGGAGCTGTTTTTT.

The CDR3 here is CASSVGGQGSIYEQFF. CDR3 DNA: TGTGCCAGCAGCGTAGGGGGACAGGGTTCCATCTATGAGCAGTTCTTC. This sequence joins TRBV9 and TRBJ2-1; TRBD1 agrees at 9 bases. This CDR3 comprises 16 residues. CDR1 and CDR2 from the germline V gene are SGDLS and YYNGEE. With V trimmed by 0 bases and J by 8 bases, 9 bases remained unmatched.

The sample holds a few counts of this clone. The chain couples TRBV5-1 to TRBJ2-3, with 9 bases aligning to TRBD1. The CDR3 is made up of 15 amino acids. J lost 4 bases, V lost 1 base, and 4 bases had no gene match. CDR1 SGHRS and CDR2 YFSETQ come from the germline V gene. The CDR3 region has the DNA TGCGCCAGCAGCTTGAAGACAGGGGGATCAGATACGCAGTATTTT. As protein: CASSLKTGGSDTQYF.

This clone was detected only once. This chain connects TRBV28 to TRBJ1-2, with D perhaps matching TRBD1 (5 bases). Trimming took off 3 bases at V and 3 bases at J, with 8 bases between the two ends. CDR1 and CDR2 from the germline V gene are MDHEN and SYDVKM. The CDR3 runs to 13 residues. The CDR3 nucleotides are TGTGCCAGCAGTTTGCAGACAGACTATGGCTACACCTTC. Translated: CASSLQTDYGYTF.

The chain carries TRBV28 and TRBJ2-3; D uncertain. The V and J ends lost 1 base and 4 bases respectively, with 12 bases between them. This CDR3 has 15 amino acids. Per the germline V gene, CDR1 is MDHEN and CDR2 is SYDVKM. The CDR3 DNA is TGTGCCAGCAGTTTATCTGGGTTTTGGTCAGATACGCAGTATTTT. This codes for CASSLSGFWSDTQYF. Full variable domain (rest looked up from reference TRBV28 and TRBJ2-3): DVKVTQSSRYLVKRTGEKVFLECVQDMDHENMFWYRQDPGLGLRLIYFSYDVKMKEKGDIPEGYSVSREKKERFSLILESASTNQTSMYLCASSLSGFWSDTQYFGPGTRLTVL.

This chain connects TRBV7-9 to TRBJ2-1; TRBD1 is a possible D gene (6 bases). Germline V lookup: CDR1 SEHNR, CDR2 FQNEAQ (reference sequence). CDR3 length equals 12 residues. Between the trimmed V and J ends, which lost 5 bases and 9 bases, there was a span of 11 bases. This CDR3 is CASSAYRVEQFF. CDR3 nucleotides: TGTGCCAGCAGCGCCTACAGGGTTGAGCAGTTCTTC.

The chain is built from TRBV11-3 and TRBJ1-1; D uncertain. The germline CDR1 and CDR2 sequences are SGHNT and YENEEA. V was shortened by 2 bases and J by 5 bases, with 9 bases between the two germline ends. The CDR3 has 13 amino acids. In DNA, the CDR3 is TGTGCCAGCAGCTTATACCCCCAGACTGAAGCTTTCTTT. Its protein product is CASSLYPQTEAFF. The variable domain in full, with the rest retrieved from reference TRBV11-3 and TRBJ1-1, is EAGVVQSPRYKIIEKKQPVAFWCNPISGHNTLYWYLQNLGQGPELLIRYENEEAVDDSQLPKDRFSAERLKGVDSTLKIQPAELGDSAVYLCASSLYPQTEAFFGQGTRLTVV.

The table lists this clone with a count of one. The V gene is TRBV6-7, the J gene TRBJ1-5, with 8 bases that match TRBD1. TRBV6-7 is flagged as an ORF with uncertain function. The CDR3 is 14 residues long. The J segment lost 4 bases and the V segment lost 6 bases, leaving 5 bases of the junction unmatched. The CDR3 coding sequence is TGTGCCAGCAGGGGGACAGGCCTAAATCAGCCCCAGCATTTT. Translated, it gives CASRGTGLNQPQHF.

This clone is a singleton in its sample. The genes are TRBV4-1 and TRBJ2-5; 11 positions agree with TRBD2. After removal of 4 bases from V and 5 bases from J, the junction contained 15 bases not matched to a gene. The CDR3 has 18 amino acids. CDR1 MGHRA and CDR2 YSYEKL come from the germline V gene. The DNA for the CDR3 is TGCGCCAGCAGCCCAGAGGGCCCCACTAGCGGGAGTGGGGAGACCCAGTACTTC. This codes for CASSPEGPTSGSGETQYF.